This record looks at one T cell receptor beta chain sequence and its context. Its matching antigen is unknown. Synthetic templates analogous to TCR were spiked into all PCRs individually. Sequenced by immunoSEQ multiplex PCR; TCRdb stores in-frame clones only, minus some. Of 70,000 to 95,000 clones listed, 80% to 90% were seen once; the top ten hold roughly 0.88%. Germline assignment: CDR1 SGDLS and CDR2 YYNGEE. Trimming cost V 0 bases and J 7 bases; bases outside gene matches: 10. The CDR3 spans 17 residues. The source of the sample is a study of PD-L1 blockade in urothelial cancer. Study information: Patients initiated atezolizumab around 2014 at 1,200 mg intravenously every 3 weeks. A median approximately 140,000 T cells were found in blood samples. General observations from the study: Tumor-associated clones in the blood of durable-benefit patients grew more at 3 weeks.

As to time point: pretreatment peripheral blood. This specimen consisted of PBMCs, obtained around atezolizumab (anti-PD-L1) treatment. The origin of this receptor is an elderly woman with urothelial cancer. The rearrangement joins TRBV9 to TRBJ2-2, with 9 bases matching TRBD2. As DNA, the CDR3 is TGTGCCAGCAGCGTAGAACTGGCGGGAGGGCCGAACGGGGAGCTGTTTTTT. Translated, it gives CASSVELAGGPNGELFF.